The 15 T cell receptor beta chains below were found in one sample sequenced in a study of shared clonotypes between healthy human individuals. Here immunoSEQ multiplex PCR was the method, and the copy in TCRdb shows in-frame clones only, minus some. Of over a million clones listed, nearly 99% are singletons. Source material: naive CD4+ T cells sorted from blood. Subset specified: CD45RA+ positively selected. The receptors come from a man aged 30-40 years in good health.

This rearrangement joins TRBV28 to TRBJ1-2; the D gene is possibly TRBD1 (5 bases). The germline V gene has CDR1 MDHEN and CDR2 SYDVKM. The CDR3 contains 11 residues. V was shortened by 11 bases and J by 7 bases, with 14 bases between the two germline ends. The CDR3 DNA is TGTGCCGAAAACGGGCAGGGTGGCTACACCTTC. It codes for CAENGQGGYTF.

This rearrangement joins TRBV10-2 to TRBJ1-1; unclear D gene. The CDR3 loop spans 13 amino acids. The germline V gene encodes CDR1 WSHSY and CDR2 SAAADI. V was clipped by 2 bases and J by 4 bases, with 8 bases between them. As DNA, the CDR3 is TGCGCCAGCAGTGAGGTTCGGGGCACTGAAGCTTTCTTT. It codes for CASSEVRGTEAFF.

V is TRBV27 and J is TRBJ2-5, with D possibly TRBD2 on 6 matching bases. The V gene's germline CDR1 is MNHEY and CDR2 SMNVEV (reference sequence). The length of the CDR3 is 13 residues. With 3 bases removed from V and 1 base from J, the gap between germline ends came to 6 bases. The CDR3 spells CASSFGGQETQYF. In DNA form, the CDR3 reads TGTGCCAGCAGTTTCGGGGGCCAAGAGACCCAGTACTTC.

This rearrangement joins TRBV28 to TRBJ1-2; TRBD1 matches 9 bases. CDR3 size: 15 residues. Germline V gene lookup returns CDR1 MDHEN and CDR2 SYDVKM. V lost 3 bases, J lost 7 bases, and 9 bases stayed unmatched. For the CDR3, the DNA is TGTGCCAGCAGTTTTTCCTTACAGGGGGCGGGTGGCTACACCTTC. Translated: CASSFSLQGAGGYTF.

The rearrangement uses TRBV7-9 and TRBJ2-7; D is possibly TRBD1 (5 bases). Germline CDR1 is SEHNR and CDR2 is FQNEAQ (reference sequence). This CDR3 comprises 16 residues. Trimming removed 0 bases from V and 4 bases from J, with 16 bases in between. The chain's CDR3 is CASSLAFPGPQYEQYF. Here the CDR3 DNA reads TGTGCCAGCAGCTTAGCGTTCCCAGGGCCACAATACGAGCAGTACTTC.

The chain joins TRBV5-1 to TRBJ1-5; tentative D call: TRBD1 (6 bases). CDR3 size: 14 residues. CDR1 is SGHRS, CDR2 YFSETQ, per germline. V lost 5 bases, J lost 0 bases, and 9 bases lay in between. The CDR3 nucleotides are TGCGCCAGCAGAAAGGACAGTAGCAATCAGCCCCAGCATTTT. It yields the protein CASRKDSSNQPQHF.

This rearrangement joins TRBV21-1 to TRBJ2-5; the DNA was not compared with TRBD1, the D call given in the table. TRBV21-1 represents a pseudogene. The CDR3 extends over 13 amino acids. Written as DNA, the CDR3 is TGTGCCAGCAGCAAAAGGGGACAAGAGACCCAGTACTTC. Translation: CASSKRGQETQYF.

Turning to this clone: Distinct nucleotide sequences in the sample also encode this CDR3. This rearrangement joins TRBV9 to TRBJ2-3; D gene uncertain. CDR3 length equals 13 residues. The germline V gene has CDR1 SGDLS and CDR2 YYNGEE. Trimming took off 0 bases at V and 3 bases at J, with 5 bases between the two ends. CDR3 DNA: TGTGCCAGCAGCGTAGTTGGGACAGATACGCAGTATTTT. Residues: CASSVVGTDTQYF.

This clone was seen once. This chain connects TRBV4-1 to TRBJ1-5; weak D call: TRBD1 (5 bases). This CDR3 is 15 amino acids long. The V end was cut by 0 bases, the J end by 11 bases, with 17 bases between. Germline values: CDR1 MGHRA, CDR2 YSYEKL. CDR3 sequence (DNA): TGCGCCAGCAGCCAAGATCCGGACACTTCACGGGCCCAGCATTTT. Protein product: CASSQDPDTSRAQHF.

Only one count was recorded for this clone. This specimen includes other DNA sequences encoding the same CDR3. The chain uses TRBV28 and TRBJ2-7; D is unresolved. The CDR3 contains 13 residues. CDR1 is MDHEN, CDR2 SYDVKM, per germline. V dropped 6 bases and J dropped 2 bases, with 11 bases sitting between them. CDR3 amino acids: CASRPTETYEQYF. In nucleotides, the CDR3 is TGTGCCAGCAGGCCTACAGAAACCTACGAGCAGTACTTC.

The CDR3 sequence is CASSFPQGANYGYTF. The CDR3 nucleotides read TGTGCCAGCAGTTTCCCACAGGGGGCGAACTATGGCTACACCTTC. The chain employs TRBV28 and TRBJ1-2; 9 bases line up with TRBD1. J gave up 2 bases and V 3 bases, and 4 bases lay outside the gene matches. The CDR3 spans 15 residues. Germline assignment: CDR1 MDHEN and CDR2 SYDVKM.

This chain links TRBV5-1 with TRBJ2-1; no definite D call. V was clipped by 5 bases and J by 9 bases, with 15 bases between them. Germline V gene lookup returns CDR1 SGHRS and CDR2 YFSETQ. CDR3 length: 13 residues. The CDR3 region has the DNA TGCGCCAGCAGACTGGGGTTGGTTTCTGAGCAGTTCTTC. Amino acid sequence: CASRLGLVSEQFF.

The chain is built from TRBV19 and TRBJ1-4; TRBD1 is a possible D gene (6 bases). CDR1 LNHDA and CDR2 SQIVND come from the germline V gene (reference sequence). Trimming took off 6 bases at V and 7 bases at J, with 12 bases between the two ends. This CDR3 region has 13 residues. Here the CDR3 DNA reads TGTGCCAGTAGAGCCCAGACAGGTGAAAAACTGTTTTTT. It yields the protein CASRAQTGEKLFF.

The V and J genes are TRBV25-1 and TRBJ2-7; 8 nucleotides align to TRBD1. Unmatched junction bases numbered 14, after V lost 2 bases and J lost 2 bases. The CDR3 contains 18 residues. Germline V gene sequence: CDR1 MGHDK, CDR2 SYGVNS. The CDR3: CASSERTGKGLATYEQYF. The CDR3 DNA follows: TGTGCCAGCAGTGAAAGGACAGGGAAGGGACTTGCAACCTACGAGCAGTACTTC.

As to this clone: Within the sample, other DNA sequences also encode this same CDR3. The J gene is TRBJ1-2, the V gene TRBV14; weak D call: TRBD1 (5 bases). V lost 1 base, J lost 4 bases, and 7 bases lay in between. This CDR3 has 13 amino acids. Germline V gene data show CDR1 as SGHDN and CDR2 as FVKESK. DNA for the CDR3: TGTGCCAGCAGCCAAGGTCAGGGCTATGGCTACACCTTC. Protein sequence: CASSQGQGYGYTF.